A selection of T cell receptor beta chains follows, all from one sample in a study of T cells expressing NK-cell markers. TCRdb reanalyzed the 5' RACE reads, giving one entry per CDR3 protein sequence and no DNA. Recorded for this sample: 450,000 to 600,000 distinct CDR3 sequences. The sequenced material came from blood T cells: a sorted CD56 or NKG2C T cell subset, CD4+ or CD8+ T cells, or bulk PBMC T cells (not recorded which). These receptors were taken from a young man in good health. The CDR3 runs from the conserved cysteine through the conserved F or W.

V: TRBV20-1; J: TRBJ2-7; CDR3: CSTRTGLYEQYF
V: TRBV11-3; J: TRBJ2-3; CDR3: CASSLGGGVADTQYF
V: TRBV12-3/TRBV12-4; J: TRBJ2-1; CDR3: CASSLDGYLEQFF
V: TRBV7-2; J: TRBJ2-3; CDR3: CASSPFAGSTDTQYF
V: TRBV7-2; J: TRBJ2-7; CDR3: CASSPGIRRGQYF
V: TRBV10-3; J: TRBJ1-4; CDR3: CAIRDRLNEKLFF
V: TRBV20-1; J: TRBJ2-1; CDR3: CSARDPRLDNEQFF
V: TRBV7-2; J: TRBJ2-1; CDR3: CASSFIREIYNEQFF
V: TRBV7-9; J: TRBJ2-5; CDR3: CASSPRRGGPGETQYF
V: TRBV10-3; J: TRBJ2-1; CDR3: CAISGVGRDEQFF
V: TRBV7-2; J: TRBJ2-3; CDR3: CASSLVRAGDTQYF
V: TRBV4-3; J: TRBJ2-1; CDR3: CASSLSSGNDEQFF
V: TRBV9; J: TRBJ2-2; CDR3: CASSAHGIARGTGELFF
V: TRBV10-3; J: TRBJ2-2; CDR3: CAIRTGGFGTGELFF
V: TRBV29-1; J: TRBJ1-2; CDR3: CSVASGANYGYTF
V: TRBV5-1; J: TRBJ2-1; CDR3: CASSLLSGTEYNEQFF
V: TRBV20-1; J: TRBJ2-3; CDR3: CSARATGGRVDTQYF
V: TRBV29-1; J: TRBJ2-1; CDR3: CSVEIGLGYNEQFF
V: TRBV11-2; J: TRBJ1-3; CDR3: CASSSRGWAQQSSGNTIYF
V: TRBV20-1; J: TRBJ2-7; CDR3: CSASLGQDYEQYF
V: TRBV27; J: TRBJ2-7; CDR3: CASSDYYEQYF
V: TRBV5-1; J: TRBJ2-1; CDR3: CASSLVTLAGVGEQFF
V: TRBV25-1; J: TRBJ2-5; CDR3: CATLGRMGVQETQYF
V: TRBV29-1; J: TRBJ2-1; CDR3: CSVRPTGQKQFF
V: TRBV6-1; J: TRBJ2-6; CDR3: CASMAGFSGANVLTF
V: TRBV11-1; J: TRBJ2-1; CDR3: CASNFGSGSYNEQFF
V: TRBV6-2/TRBV6-3; J: TRBJ2-3; CDR3: CASERLRGTPDTQYF